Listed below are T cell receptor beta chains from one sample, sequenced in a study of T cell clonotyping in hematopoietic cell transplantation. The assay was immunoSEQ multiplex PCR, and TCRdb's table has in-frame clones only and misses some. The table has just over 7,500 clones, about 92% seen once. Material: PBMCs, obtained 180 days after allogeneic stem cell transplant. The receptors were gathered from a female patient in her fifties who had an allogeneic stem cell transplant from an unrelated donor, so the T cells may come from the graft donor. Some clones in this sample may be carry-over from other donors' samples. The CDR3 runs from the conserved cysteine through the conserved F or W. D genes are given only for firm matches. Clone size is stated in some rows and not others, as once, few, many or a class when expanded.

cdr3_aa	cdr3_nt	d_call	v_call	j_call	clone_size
CASSQGQVIRSPLHF	TGCGCCAGCAGCCAAGGACAGGTCATACGATCACCCCTCCACTTT	-	TRBV4-1	TRBJ1-6	-
CASSLVSGVYGYTF	TGTGCCAGCAGCTTAGTATCCGGCGTATATGGCTACACCTTC	-	TRBV11-2	TRBJ1-2	-
CASSDSSGGYSPLHF	TGTGCCAGCAGTGACTCTTCAGGGGGTTATTCACCCCTCCACTTT	TRBD1	TRBV6-4	TRBJ1-6	-
CASSPPATEVTYEQYF	TGCGCCAGCAGTCCCCCAGCAACAGAAGTTACCTACGAGCAGTACTTC	-	TRBV23-1	TRBJ2-7	-
CASGTAYMGGNQPQHF	TGTGCCAGCGGGACAGCCTACATGGGTGGCAATCAGCCCCAGCATTTT	TRBD1	TRBV19	TRBJ1-5	-
CASSQGRYSNQPQHF	TGCGCCAGCAGCCAAGGGCGGTATAGCAATCAGCCCCAGCATTTT	-	TRBV4-3	TRBJ1-5	-
CASSPSMGQYGFSNQPQHF	TGTGCCAGTAGTCCCTCAATGGGACAGTACGGATTTAGCAATCAGCCCCAGCATTTT	TRBD1	TRBV19	TRBJ1-5	-
CASSLSVGGQGTGELFF	TGCGCCAGCAGCTTGAGCGTTGGGGGGCAGGGCACCGGGGAGCTGTTTTTT	-	TRBV5-1	TRBJ2-2	-
CASSDGPEYTEAFF	TGTGCCAGCAGTGATGGGCCGGAGTACACTGAAGCTTTCTTT	-	TRBV25-1	TRBJ1-1	-
CASSYRATNEKLFF	TGTGCCAGCAGCTACAGGGCAACTAATGAAAAACTGTTTTTT	-	TRBV7-9	TRBJ1-4	-
CAERINTEAFF	TGCGCGGAAAGGATCAACACTGAAGCTTTCTTT	-	TRBV20-1	TRBJ1-1	once
CASSLLTGASGGYTF	TGTGCCAGCAGTTTACTTACAGGGGCATCGGGTGGCTACACCTTC	TRBD1	TRBV27	TRBJ1-2	once
CASSFAVRSTEAFF	TGCGCCAGCAGCTTCGCCGTAAGGTCCACTGAAGCTTTCTTT	-	TRBV5-1	TRBJ1-1	once
CASSARRNQPQHF	TGTGCCAGTAGTGCACGGCGGAATCAGCCCCAGCATTTT	-	TRBV19	TRBJ1-5	-
CASSFERTTTDTQYF	TGTGCCAGCAGCTTCGAGCGAACCACCACAGATACGCAGTATTTT	-	TRBV5-8	TRBJ2-3	-
CASSELTSGTQYF	TGCGCCAGCAGTGAGCTCACCTCGGGTACGCAGTATTTT	-	TRBV10-1	TRBJ2-3	-
CASRLATGAGYNEQFF	TGCGCCAGCAGACTCGCGACAGGGGCGGGGTACAATGAGCAGTTCTTC	TRBD1	TRBV4-1	TRBJ2-1	-
CASSLPGSGKNTEAFF	TGTGCCAGCAGCTTACCTGGGTCTGGAAAGAACACTGAAGCTTTCTTT	-	TRBV11-2	TRBJ1-1	-
CSVESTPHDRGELAKNIQYF	TGCAGCGTTGAATCGACCCCCCACGACAGGGGAGAACTAGCCAAAAACATTCAGTACTTC	TRBD1	TRBV29-1	TRBJ2-4	-
CASSARRTGNQPQHF	TGTGCCAGCAGTGCTCGCAGAACTGGCAATCAGCCCCAGCATTTT	-	TRBV6-1	TRBJ1-5	-
CAWSVRHGVHSNQPQHF	TGTGCCTGGAGTGTACGCCATGGGGTGCATAGCAATCAGCCCCAGCATTTT	-	TRBV30	TRBJ1-5	-
CASSQEGLFNYGYTF	TGTGCCAGCAGCCAAGAGGGGCTGTTCAACTATGGCTACACCTTC	-	TRBV7-2	TRBJ1-2	-
CASRIDWGGEQYF	TGTGCCAGCAGGATTGACTGGGGTGGCGAGCAGTACTTC	-	TRBV7-2	TRBJ2-7	-
CASSLAPLAGGPSYNEQFF	TGTGCCAGCAGCTTAGCGCCCCTAGCGGGAGGTCCCTCCTACAATGAGCAGTTCTTC	TRBD2	TRBV7-8	TRBJ2-1	-
CASSPRDRLDNEQFF	TGTGCCAGCAGCCCTCGGGACAGACTCGACAATGAGCAGTTCTTC	TRBD1	TRBV5-6	TRBJ2-1	-
CSVEGEAVTEAFF	TGCAGCGTCGAGGGGGAAGCGGTTACTGAAGCTTTCTTT	-	TRBV29-1	TRBJ1-1	-
CASRVAGAFHEQYF	TGTGCCAGTAGGGTAGCGGGAGCATTTCACGAGCAGTACTTC	TRBD2	TRBV19	TRBJ2-7	-
CASRRGGGAKNIQYF	TGTGCCAGCAGGAGGGGTGGGGGGGCCAAAAACATTCAGTACTTC	-	TRBV28	TRBJ2-4	-
CAISGSPQETQYF	TGTGCCATCAGTGGTTCCCCGCAAGAGACCCAGTACTTC	-	TRBV10-3	TRBJ2-5	-
CASGAGDTIYF	TGTGCCAGCGGGGCCGGAGACACCATATATTTT	-	TRBV7-9	TRBJ1-3	-
CASSLNPGGEQFF	TGTGCCAGCAGTTTAAATCCGGGGGGTGAGCAGTTCTTC	TRBD2	TRBV27	TRBJ2-1	-
CASSWDSGNTIYF	TGTGCCAGCAGTTGGGATTCTGGAAACACCATATATTTT	-	TRBV6-5	TRBJ1-3	-
CASSPSRERPPLHF	TGTGCCAGCAGCCCCTCAAGAGAGAGGCCACCCCTCCACTTT	-	TRBV6-6	TRBJ1-6	once
CAWTRPRIGGSNQPQHF	TGTGCCTGGACTCGCCCTAGGATAGGGGGTAGCAATCAGCCCCAGCATTTT	-	TRBV30	TRBJ1-5	-
CASSQVSGPFSGDTQYF	TGCGCCAGCAGCCAAGTCAGCGGACCCTTCTCCGGAGATACGCAGTATTTT	-	TRBV4-1	TRBJ2-3	-
CASSDSGGDNSPLHF	TGTGCCAGCAGTGACTCAGGGGGCGATAATTCACCCCTCCACTTT	TRBD1	TRBV6-4	TRBJ1-6	-
CATSRDGGQAGGYTF	TGTGCCACCAGCAGAGATGGGGGACAGGCTGGGGGCTACACCTTC	TRBD1	TRBV15	TRBJ1-2	-
CASSPTTGELFF	TGTGCCAGCTCACCTACCACCGGGGAGCTGTTTTTT	-	TRBV18	TRBJ2-2	-
CASSLQPNTEAFF	TGTGCCAGCAGCCTCCAGCCGAACACTGAAGCTTTCTTT	-	TRBV7-2	TRBJ1-1	once
CASSVAGQGNTEAFF	TGTGCCAGCAGCGTAGCGGGACAGGGGAACACTGAAGCTTTCTTT	TRBD1	TRBV9	TRBJ1-1	-
CASSPGRNAETEAFF	TGTGCCAGCAGCCCGGGGAGGAATGCCGAGACTGAAGCTTTCTTT	-	TRBV7-6	TRBJ1-1	-
CASSPGQGAYQPQHF	TGTGCCAGCAGTCCAGGACAGGGGGCTTATCAGCCCCAGCATTTT	TRBD1	TRBV28	TRBJ1-5	-
CAISESRPSGPYEQYF	TGTGCCATCAGTGAGTCCCGGCCCTCGGGGCCCTACGAGCAGTACTTC	-	TRBV10-3	TRBJ2-7	-
CASSGQSRNQPQHF	TGTGCCAGCAGCGGACAGTCCCGCAATCAGCCCCAGCATTTT	-	TRBV6-1	TRBJ1-5	-
CASNTGPYNSPLHF	TGTGCCAGCAATACAGGGCCCTATAATTCACCCCTCCACTTT	-	TRBV6-5	TRBJ1-6	-
CASSQDSGGTEAFF	TGTGCCAGCAGCCAAGATTCGGGGGGCACTGAAGCTTTCTTT	-	TRBV4-2	TRBJ1-1	once
CASSLWSSREQFF	TGTGCCAGCAGCTTGTGGTCTTCCCGGGAGCAGTTCTTC	-	TRBV11-1	TRBJ2-1	-
CASSPRGRDTEAFF	TGTGCCAGCTCACCACGTGGCAGGGACACTGAAGCTTTCTTT	-	TRBV18	TRBJ1-1	-
CASSRSVQGSNRQYF	TGTGCCAGCAGTCGTTCGGTGCAGGGGTCTAATAGGCAGTACTTC	-	TRBV28	TRBJ2-7	once
CASSQETVDAYGYTF	TGTGCCAGCAGCCAAGAAACAGTCGACGCATATGGCTACACCTTC	-	TRBV14	TRBJ1-2	-
CASSSKDSSNQPQHF	TGTGCCAGTAGTTCCAAAGACAGCAGCAATCAGCCCCAGCATTTT	-	TRBV19	TRBJ1-5	-